This TCR beta chain originates from a study of blood T cell repertoires in COVID-19. The germline V gene encodes CDR1 SGHTA and CDR2 FQGNSA. This CDR3 has 14 residues. The ends were cut back, 2 bases at V and 3 bases at J, with 10 bases in the middle. Clones were read by immunoSEQ multiplex PCR, and TCRdb kept only the in-frame ones, dropping some. The table shows around 300,000 clones, with under 90% occurring only once. This TCR came from a woman aged 25 to 39 who had recovered from COVID-19. The sequenced sample consisted of PBMCs or T cells enriched from blood (not recorded which). The genes are TRBV7-2 and TRBJ1-1; D gene uncertain. The CDR3 DNA reads TGTGCCAGCAGCTTATGGGAGGCGGACACTGAAGCTTTCTTT. Its protein is CASSLWEADTEAFF.